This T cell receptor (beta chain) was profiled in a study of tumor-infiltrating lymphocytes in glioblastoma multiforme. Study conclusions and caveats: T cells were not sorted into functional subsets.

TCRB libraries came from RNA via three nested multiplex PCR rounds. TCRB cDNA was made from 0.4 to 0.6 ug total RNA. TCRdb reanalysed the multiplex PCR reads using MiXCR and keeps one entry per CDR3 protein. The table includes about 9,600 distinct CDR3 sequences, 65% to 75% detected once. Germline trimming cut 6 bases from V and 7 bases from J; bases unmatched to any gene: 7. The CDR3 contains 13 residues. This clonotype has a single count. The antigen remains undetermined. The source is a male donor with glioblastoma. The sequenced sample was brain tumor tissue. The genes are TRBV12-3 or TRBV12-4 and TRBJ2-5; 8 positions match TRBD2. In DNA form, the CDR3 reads TGTGCCAGCAGCGGCGTAGCGGGACGGACCCAGTACTTC. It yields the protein CASSGVAGRTQYF.